Shown below are 27 T cell receptor beta chains from a single sample sequenced in a study of Tregs in tolerant kidney transplant recipients. Here immunoSEQ multiplex PCR was the method, and the copy in TCRdb shows in-frame clones only, minus some. The sample includes 90,000 to 120,000 clones, nearly 90% of them seen just once. The sequencing used CD4+ T cells from blood, collected before the transplant. All receptors derive from a human donor who received a combined kidney and bone marrow transplant.

The rearrangement uses TRBV28 and TRBJ1-2; D is uncertain. Looked up from germline, CDR1 is MDHEN and CDR2 is SYDVKM. The CDR3 is 15 amino acids. V lost 1 base and J 2 bases, leaving 11 bases between the germline ends. CDR3 loop: CASSLSGNSNYGYTF. The CDR3 DNA sequence: TGTGCCAGCAGTTTATCCGGGAACAGCAACTATGGCTACACCTTC.

The genes are TRBV2 and TRBJ1-1, with TRBD1 matching over 7 bases. Unmatched junction bases numbered 16, after V lost 2 bases and J lost 10 bases. The length of the CDR3 is 16 residues. The germline V gene encodes CDR1 SNHLY and CDR2 FYNNEI. CDR3 region: CASSESGVQGFTGAFF. The CDR3 DNA follows: TGTGCCAGCAGTGAAAGTGGGGTACAGGGGTTCACGGGAGCTTTCTTT.

Of note for this clone: Distinct nucleotide sequences in the sample also encode this CDR3. The chain is built from TRBV2 and TRBJ1-1, with no clear D. The CDR3 length is 12 residues. Trimming left V 4 bases short and J 6 bases short, with 9 bases between. Germline values: CDR1 SNHLY, CDR2 FYNNEI. Here the CDR3 DNA reads TGTGCCAGCAGTGGGTTGACACCTGAAGCTTTCTTT. It is translated as CASSGLTPEAFF.

This rearrangement joins TRBV7-9 to TRBJ2-1; 8 bases agree with TRBD1. There are 13 residues in the CDR3. V shed 2 bases, J shed 12 bases, and the junction held 6 bases outside the gene matches. The V gene's germline CDR1 is SEHNR and CDR2 FQNEAQ (reference sequence). The CDR3 loop is CASSLSTGGRQFF. The CDR3, as DNA: TGTGCCAGCAGCTTATCTACAGGGGGGAGGCAGTTCTTC.

The V call is TRBV30, the J call TRBJ1-1; D is unresolved. V gave up 4 bases and J gave up 1 base, with 13 bases separating them. This CDR3 has 14 residues. Germline V gene lookup returns CDR1 GTSNPN and CDR2 SVGIG (reference sequence). CDR3 sequence: CAWTSMGRNTEAFF. The DNA for the CDR3 is TGTGCCTGGACGAGTATGGGGAGGAACACTGAAGCTTTCTTT.

This clone has just one count. The chain recombines TRBV2 with TRBJ2-5, with 11 bases matching TRBD2. The V gene end was trimmed by 2 bases and the J gene end by 1 base; junction bases not matched to a gene: 0. Germline CDR1 SNHLY, CDR2 FYNNEI. The CDR3 consists of 15 residues. CDR3 sequence (DNA): TGTGCCAGCAGTGAACTAGCGGGGGGCCAAGAGACCCAGTACTTC. It encodes CASSELAGGQETQYF.

The J gene is TRBJ1-1, the V gene TRBV7-9, with D unclear. This CDR3 has 14 amino acids. V gave up 5 bases and J gave up 1 base, with 11 bases separating them. Germline V CDR1 and CDR2: SEHNR, FQNEAQ (reference sequence). The CDR3, as DNA: TGTGCCAGCAGCCACCGTCGGGGGAACACTGAAGCTTTCTTT. It codes for CASSHRRGNTEAFF.

V gene TRBV27 combines with J gene TRBJ1-1, with D perhaps matching TRBD1 (6 bases). The CDR3 covers 13 residues. The ends were cut back, 6 bases at V and 8 bases at J, with 16 bases in the middle. Germline lookup yields CDR1 MNHEY and CDR2 SMNVEV (reference sequence). Here the CDR3 DNA reads TGTGCCAGCAGACCCCTCACAGGGTTCGAAGCTTTCTTT. Its translation: CASRPLTGFEAFF.

The rearrangement joins TRBV9 to TRBJ2-3, with TRBD2 identical over 8 bases. Trimming removed 5 bases from V and 4 bases from J; junction bases left unmatched: 12. The CDR3 spans 16 residues. Germline V gene sequence: CDR1 SGDLS, CDR2 YYNGEE. The CDR3, as DNA: TGTGCCAGCAGTTCGGGACTAGTGGGGCTGGCAGATACGCAGTATTTT. Its protein is CASSSGLVGLADTQYF.

This clone came up once. The chain has TRBV7-2 and TRBJ2-5; D is undetermined. The CDR3 is made up of 13 amino acids. Trimming took off 3 bases at V and 5 bases at J, with 10 bases between the two ends. Germline V CDR1 and CDR2: SGHTA, FQGNSA. CDR3 sequence reads: CASSFLPRETQYF. The CDR3 DNA is TGTGCCAGCAGCTTTTTACCGCGGGAGACCCAGTACTTC.

CDR3 DNA sequence: TGCGCCAGCAGTGAGTGGGTGGCGGGGGACACCGGGGAGCTGTTTTTT. Its translation is CASSEWVAGDTGELFF. V is TRBV10-2 and J is TRBJ2-2, with TRBD2 matching over 7 bases. Losses at the gene ends were 1 base for V and 3 bases for J; bases not matched to a gene: 5. Germline-derived CDR1 and CDR2 are WSHSY and SAAADI. The CDR3 loop spans 16 amino acids.

The rearrangement uses TRBV10-3 and TRBJ1-6; D ambiguous. The CDR3 consists of 14 residues. Germline V gene sequence: CDR1 ENHRY, CDR2 SYGVKD. V was trimmed by 10 bases and J by 7 bases, leaving 17 bases between them. Here the CDR3 DNA reads TGTGCCACCGCGGGATCTCCCGGGAATTCACCCCTCCACTTT. Translating gives CATAGSPGNSPLHF.

The chain employs TRBV10-3 and TRBJ2-7, with TRBD1 matching over 8 bases. After removal of 0 bases from V and 2 bases from J, the junction contained 3 bases not matched to a gene. Germline values: CDR1 ENHRY, CDR2 SYGVKD. The CDR3 covers 15 residues. In nucleotides, the CDR3 is TGTGCCATCAGTGAGTCCCAGGGGGCACCCTACGAGCAGTACTTC. Translating it yields CAISESQGAPYEQYF.

The chain recombines TRBV5-1 with TRBJ2-7, with a possible D match to TRBD1 (5 bases). The length of the CDR3 is 17 residues. Trimming removed 4 bases at V and 0 bases at J, with 20 bases between. Germline V lookup: CDR1 SGHRS, CDR2 YFSETQ. The CDR3 nucleotides are TGCGCCAGCAGCCCCTCACTTCTAACAGGCCGCTCCTACGAGCAGTACTTC. This encodes CASSPSLLTGRSYEQYF.

This sequence joins TRBV7-8 and TRBJ1-1; 7 bases match TRBD1. Germline values: CDR1 SGHVS, CDR2 FQNEAQ. The CDR3 contains 15 residues. Germline trimming cut 1 base from V and 6 bases from J; bases unmatched to any gene: 8. CDR3 DNA: TGTGCCAGCAGCTTAGAGGGGTGGACAGGTTCTGAAGCTTTCTTT. Translated: CASSLEGWTGSEAFF.

The gene calls are TRBV7-9 and TRBJ2-1; weak D call: TRBD2 (7 bases). V lost 1 base to trimming and J lost 5 bases, with 15 bases between them. Germline CDR1 is SEHNR and CDR2 is FQNEAQ (reference sequence). This CDR3 spans 16 amino acids. CDR3: CASSLDSAGANNEQFF. The CDR3 nucleotides read TGTGCCAGCAGCTTAGACTCCGCGGGGGCAAACAATGAGCAGTTCTTC.

V usage is TRBV28 and J usage is TRBJ2-6; 7 nucleotides line up with TRBD1. The junction had 6 bases not matched to a gene; V was cut back by 6 bases and J by 1 base. Germline-derived CDR1 and CDR2 are MDHEN and SYDVKM. This CDR3 is built from 16 residues. In DNA, the CDR3 is TGTGCCAGCAGACGGGACAGCCTGTCTGGGGCCAACGTCCTGACTTTC. Translated, it gives CASRRDSLSGANVLTF.

The V call is TRBV29-1, the J call TRBJ2-1; 12 bases match TRBD2. V was pared by 6 bases and J by 7 bases, with 7 bases of the junction left unmatched. CDR1 and CDR2 from the germline V gene are SQVTM and ANQGSEA. The CDR3 spans 14 residues. The CDR3 is CSVRTSGKVNEQFF. CDR3 nucleotide sequence: TGCAGCGTGAGGACTAGCGGGAAGGTAAATGAGCAGTTCTTC.

The chain employs TRBV19 and TRBJ1-1, with D tentatively TRBD1 (6 bases). The CDR3 is made up of 15 amino acids. Germline V gives CDR1 LNHDA, CDR2 SQIVND (reference sequence). V gave up 3 bases and J gave up 6 bases, with 17 bases separating them. The CDR3 protein is CASSIGTAGAAEAFF. CDR3 sequence (DNA): TGTGCCAGTAGTATCGGGACGGCAGGGGCCGCTGAAGCTTTCTTT.

The chain joins TRBV7-8 to TRBJ2-7; D gene ambiguous. V shed 5 bases and J shed 0 bases, with 17 bases lying between them. The CDR3 has 16 amino acids. The V gene's germline CDR1 is SGHVS and CDR2 FQNEAQ. CDR3 region: CASSPSMLPSSYEQYF. The CDR3 DNA follows: TGTGCCAGCAGCCCTTCCATGCTCCCCAGCTCCTACGAGCAGTACTTC.

The gene calls are TRBV6-5 and TRBJ1-3; D remains ambiguous. The J call may be mistaken, given a closer DNA end match to TRBJ2-2. Germline V gene sequence: CDR1 MNHEY, CDR2 SVGAGI. The CDR3 is made up of 13 amino acids. In DNA form, the CDR3 reads TGTGCCAGCAGGACTCTCCGCACCGGGGAGCTGTTTTTT. This codes for CASRTLRTGELFF.

V is TRBV5-4 and J is TRBJ2-7; D is perhaps TRBD1 (6 bases). Per the germline V gene, CDR1 is SGHNT and CDR2 is YYREEE (reference sequence). Trimming left V 0 bases short and J 4 bases short, with 17 bases between. The length of the CDR3 is 16 residues. The CDR3 reads CASSLAPPGHIYEQYF. CDR3 bases: TGTGCCAGCAGCTTGGCCCCACCGGGACACATTTACGAGCAGTACTTC.

This chain connects TRBV6-5 to TRBJ1-2; no clear D gene. This CDR3 region has 13 residues. Germline lookup yields CDR1 MNHEY and CDR2 SVGAGI. V dropped 6 bases and J dropped 10 bases, with 18 bases sitting between them. The CDR3 coding sequence is TGTGCCAGCAGAAGCAAGGGTGCGGGAATCTACACCTTC. Translating gives CASRSKGAGIYTF.

The chain has TRBV6-6 and TRBJ2-1, with TRBD2 matching over 10 bases. The CDR3 is made up of 14 amino acids. Germline lookup yields CDR1 MNHNY and CDR2 SVGAGI (reference sequence). V was clipped by 8 bases and J by 6 bases; unmatched bases: 7. DNA of the CDR3: TGTGCCAGCCTCCTAGCGGGAGTCCTCAATGAGCAGTTCTTC. It codes for CASLLAGVLNEQFF.

The rearrangement uses TRBV14 and TRBJ2-7; 7 nucleotides match TRBD2. This CDR3 contains 16 residues. V gave up 0 bases and J gave up 0 bases; unmatched junction bases: 5. Germline V CDR1 and CDR2: SGHDN, FVKESK. The CDR3 loop reads CASSQDLGEGSYEQYF. The CDR3 DNA reads TGTGCCAGCAGCCAAGATCTCGGGGAGGGCTCCTACGAGCAGTACTTC.

This clone was counted a single time. Relative to the germline gene, one junction end is altered; a read error may explain this. The chain uses TRBV5-6 and TRBJ1-6; D gene ambiguous. The CDR3 covers 16 residues. Germline CDR1 and CDR2: SGHDT and YYEEEE. CDR3 bases: TGTGCCAGCAGGTTGGCGGTTGACACTTCGATTTCACCCCTCCACTTT. Residues: CASRLAVDTSISPLHF.

This clone was seen just once. The chain links TRBV18 to TRBJ2-7; the D gene is possibly TRBD2 (6 bases). This CDR3 has 14 residues. CDR1 KGHSH and CDR2 LQKENI come from the germline V gene. Trimming took 6 bases from V and 0 from J, leaving 12 bases between them. Written as DNA, the CDR3 is TGTGCCAGCTCTCCGGTAGCGGACTCCTACGAGCAGTACTTC. Encoded protein: CASSPVADSYEQYF.